These 19 T cell receptor beta chains were all obtained from the same sample, sequenced in a study of T cell responses to AZD1222 COVID-19 vaccine. Assay used: immunoSEQ multiplex PCR; TCRdb lists only in-frame clones, some missing. The table lists some 120,000 clones, 80% to 90% of them singletons. Sequencing was performed on peripheral blood, taken 28 days after the second AZD1222 dose. All receptors come from an adult who received the AZD1222 COVID-19 vaccine.

The chain links TRBV19 to TRBJ1-5, with D possibly being TRBD1 (6 bases). Trimming removed 2 bases from V and 8 bases from J, with 13 bases in between. Germline values: CDR1 LNHDA, CDR2 SQIVND (reference sequence). The CDR3 is 14 residues long. Here the CDR3 reads CASSIRGTGKPQHF. Written as DNA, the CDR3 is TGTGCCAGTAGTATACGGGGCACAGGGAAGCCCCAGCATTTT.

This sequence joins TRBV9 and TRBJ2-6, with D possibly called TRBD1 or TRBD2 (5 bases each). The CDR3 loop spans 15 amino acids. V was shortened by 2 bases and J by 1 base, with 7 bases between the two germline ends. Germline V CDR1 and CDR2: SGDLS, YYNGEE. CDR3 in amino acids: CASSVRGSGANVLTF. The DNA of the CDR3 is TGTGCCAGCAGCGTGAGGGGATCTGGGGCCAACGTCCTGACTTTC.

V gene TRBV4-3 combines with J gene TRBJ2-7, with 11 bases identical to TRBD1. Per the germline V gene, CDR1 is LGHNA and CDR2 is YSLEER. The CDR3 sequence is 15 residues long. J gave up 4 bases and V 1 base, and 3 bases lay outside the gene matches. The chain's CDR3 is CASSQAGTGGYEQYF. The CDR3 DNA reads TGCGCCAGCAGCCAAGCCGGGACAGGGGGTTACGAGCAGTACTTC.

The chain has TRBV7-6 and TRBJ2-1; 13 bases are a match to TRBD2. CDR3 size: 18 residues. CDR1 and CDR2 (germline): SGHVS, FNYEAQ. Trimming took 5 bases from V and 6 from J; bases not matched to a gene: 13. This chain's CDR3 is CASSADPGLAGFANEQFF. The DNA of the CDR3 is TGTGCCAGCAGCGCGGACCCGGGACTAGCGGGATTTGCCAATGAGCAGTTCTTC.

The V and J genes are TRBV29-1 and TRBJ1-1, with 9 bases matching TRBD1. With V trimmed by 7 bases and J by 4 bases, 7 bases remained unmatched. This CDR3 has 13 residues. Looked up from germline, CDR1 is SQVTM and CDR2 is ANQGSEA. CDR3 sequence (DNA): TGCAGCGCAAAGACAGGGGGAAGCACTGAAGCTTTCTTT. It yields the protein CSAKTGGSTEAFF. Using reference TRBV29-1 and TRBJ1-1 for the parts outside the CDR3, the full variable domain is SAVISQKPSRDICQRGTSLTIQCQVDSQVTMMFWYRQQPGQSLTLIATANQGSEATYESGFVIDKFPISRPNLTFSTLTVSNMSPEDSSIYLCSAKTGGSTEAFFGQGTRLTVV.

The chain carries TRBV7-8 and TRBJ2-5; no clear D gene. Germline V CDR1 and CDR2: SGHVS, FQNEAQ. There are 12 residues in the CDR3. Trimming stripped 6 bases from V and 4 bases from J, with 9 bases between. The CDR3 sequence is CASRTRGETQYF. The CDR3 coding sequence is TGTGCCAGCAGGACTCGTGGAGAGACCCAGTACTTC. Variable domain in full (rest from reference TRBV7-8 and TRBJ2-5): GAGVSQSPRYKVAKRGQDVALRCDPISGHVSLFWYQQALGQGPEFLTYFQNEAQLDKSGLPSDRFFAERPEGSVSTLKIQRTQQEDSAVYLCASRTRGETQYFGPGTRLLVL.

V usage is TRBV5-4 and J usage is TRBJ2-1; no firm D call. Per the germline V gene, CDR1 is SGHNT and CDR2 is YYREEE (reference sequence). Trimming removed 4 bases from V and 9 bases from J, with 20 bases in between. The length of the CDR3 is 15 residues. The CDR3, as DNA: TGTGCCAGCAGCCCCCCGAGCAAAACCCAAGGTGAGCAGTTCTTC. This sequence encodes CASSPPSKTQGEQFF.

This clone has only a few counts. This sequence joins TRBV7-8 and TRBJ1-6; possibly TRBD1 for D (5 bases). Per germline, CDR1 SGHVS and CDR2 FQNEAQ. This CDR3 comprises 15 residues. Trimming cost V 0 bases and J 7 bases, with 10 bases left between them. The CDR3 here is CASSLAGTGNSPLHF. The DNA of the CDR3 is TGTGCCAGCAGCTTAGCCGGGACGGGAAATTCACCCCTCCACTTT.

V and J are TRBV27 and TRBJ2-5; 10 bases align to TRBD2. The CDR3 extends over 16 amino acids. Trimming at V came to 5 bases and at J to 7 bases, leaving 13 bases not matched to a gene. CDR1 is MNHEY, CDR2 SMNVEV, per germline (reference sequence). The CDR3 loop is CASSQASGGRTGTQYF. The CDR3 nucleotides read TGTGCCAGCAGTCAAGCTAGCGGGGGCCGAACGGGGACCCAGTACTTC.

The gene calls are TRBV5-5 and TRBJ1-1; the D gene is possibly TRBD1 (5 bases). CDR1 is SGHKS and CDR2 is YYEKEE in the germline V gene (reference sequence). This CDR3 comprises 15 residues. With 4 bases removed from V and 1 base from J, the gap between germline ends came to 14 bases. CDR3 sequence (DNA): TGTGCCAGCAGCCTTGGAGCCACAGGGAACACTGAAGCTTTCTTT. Its protein is CASSLGATGNTEAFF.

The chain combines TRBV5-1 with TRBJ1-1; D possibly corresponds to TRBD1 (5 bases). CDR1 and CDR2 (germline): SGHRS, YFSETQ. Trimming removed 4 bases at V and 11 bases at J, with 18 bases between. The CDR3 has 13 amino acids. The CDR3 coding sequence is TGCGCCAGCAGCCCCAGCGAGGGGACCGGGGCTTTCTTT. Protein product: CASSPSEGTGAFF.

The sample holds one count of this clone. The chain recombines TRBV7-2 with TRBJ2-5; TRBD1 is a possible D gene (5 bases). Germline CDR1 and CDR2: SGHTA and FQGNSA. The CDR3 is 17 amino acids. Deletions cut 1 base from V and 1 base from J, with 16 bases between. The CDR3 is CASSLEGAGDFQETQYF. CDR3 in DNA: TGTGCCAGCAGCTTAGAAGGGGCAGGAGATTTCCAAGAGACCCAGTACTTC.

Worth noting for this clone: The sample holds other DNA sequences that translate to the same CDR3. The J gene is TRBJ1-4, the V gene TRBV15, with D maybe TRBD1 (6 bases). Deletions cut 0 bases from V and 0 bases from J, with 8 bases between. Germline assignment: CDR1 LNHNV and CDR2 YYDKDF (reference sequence). CDR3 size: 16 residues. Here the CDR3 reads CATSRDRGSTNEKLFF. CDR3 in DNA: TGTGCCACCAGCAGAGACAGGGGTTCAACTAATGAAAAACTGTTTTTT.

The chain couples TRBV6-5 to TRBJ1-1, with D tentatively TRBD1 (6 bases). The V gene lost 6 bases and the J gene lost 6 bases, with 14 bases spanning the gap. This CDR3 is 13 amino acids long. The germline V gene encodes CDR1 MNHEY and CDR2 SVGAGI. This CDR3 is CASRRSQGPEAFF. The DNA of the CDR3 is TGTGCCAGCAGACGGTCACAGGGACCTGAAGCTTTCTTT.

V is TRBV18 and J is TRBJ1-3; a weak D match, TRBD1 (5 bases). Looked up from germline, CDR1 is KGHSH and CDR2 is LQKENI. V was pared by 2 bases and J by 6 bases, with 14 bases between. The CDR3 totals 15 residues. The CDR3 spells CASSPGTTNLNTIYF. DNA of the CDR3: TGTGCCAGCTCACCAGGGACTACCAATCTAAACACCATATATTTT.

The V gene is TRBV5-5, the J gene TRBJ1-3, with D perhaps TRBD1 (5 bases). V was trimmed by 4 bases and J by 0 bases, leaving 17 bases between them. The CDR3 runs 17 residues. Looked up from germline, CDR1 is SGHKS and CDR2 is YYEKEE (reference sequence). The CDR3 here is CASSLEGRQLSGNTIYF. CDR3 nucleotide sequence: TGTGCCAGCAGCCTTGAGGGACGGCAGCTCTCTGGAAACACCATATATTTT.

J is TRBJ2-6 and V is TRBV4-1; 7 bases agree with TRBD1. Germline CDR1 and CDR2: MGHRA and YSYEKL. J was trimmed by 0 bases and V by 8 bases; bases with no gene match: 7. CDR3 size: 16 residues. In DNA, the CDR3 is TGCGCCAGCGGCTCAGACAGGGTCTCTGGGGCCAACGTCCTGACTTTC. Its translation: CASGSDRVSGANVLTF.

The chain combines TRBV7-9 with TRBJ2-2; D is ambiguous. The germline gives CDR1 SEHNR, CDR2 FQNEAQ (reference sequence). Trimming pared 1 base from V and 2 bases from J, leaving 8 bases between. CDR3 size: 15 residues. The CDR3 region has the DNA TGTGCCAGCAGCTTAGGGGCGTCCAACACCGGGGAGCTGTTTTTT. Translated, it gives CASSLGASNTGELFF.

The chain couples TRBV6-5 to TRBJ2-1; tentative D call: TRBD2 (6 bases). Germline assignment: CDR1 MNHEY and CDR2 SVGAGI. Trimming cost V 0 bases and J 4 bases, with 13 bases left between them. The CDR3 covers 16 residues. The CDR3 DNA is TGTGCCAGCAGTTACTCGATGGGACGGGGGTACAATGAGCAGTTCTTC. Translating it yields CASSYSMGRGYNEQFF.